These 10 T cell receptor beta chains were sequenced from one sample in a study of blood T cell repertoires in COVID-19. This table comes from immunoSEQ multiplex PCR, and its TCRdb copy is limited to in-frame clones, with some not included. The repertoire holds under 400,000 clones, with almost 90% as singletons. The sequenced material came from PBMCs or T cells enriched from blood (not recorded which). Every receptor here comes from a woman between 25 and 40 years old who had been exposed to COVID-19.

V and J are TRBV25-1 and TRBJ1-2; a weak D match, TRBD1 (5 bases). The CDR3 spans 16 residues. Germline assignment: CDR1 MGHDK and CDR2 SYGVNS. V was shortened by 3 bases and J by 7 bases, with 21 bases between the two germline ends. CDR3 in DNA: TGTGCCAGCAGTGATTGGGTCGAGGGACTGAGTGGTGGCTACACCTTC. This translates into CASSDWVEGLSGGYTF.

This sequence joins TRBV18 and TRBJ1-5, with 7 bases aligning to TRBD1. V was pared by 6 bases and J by 0 bases, with 5 bases of the junction left unmatched. CDR3 length: 15 amino acids. Germline values: CDR1 KGHSH, CDR2 LQKENI. CDR3 DNA: TGTGCCAGCTCCCAGGGGACAGTTAGCAATCAGCCCCAGCATTTT. Translated, it gives CASSQGTVSNQPQHF.

This clone was seen only a few times. The chain joins TRBV27 to TRBJ1-1; D gene uncertain. The length of the CDR3 is 13 residues. Germline V gene lookup returns CDR1 MNHEY and CDR2 SMNVEV (reference sequence). The V end was cut by 6 bases, the J end by 8 bases, with 16 bases between. As DNA, the CDR3 is TGTGCCAGCAGCTCACCTATACAGAAAGAAGCTTTCTTT. This gives the protein CASSSPIQKEAFF.

V is TRBV24-1 and J is TRBJ1-5; D is undetermined. The CDR3 is 14 residues long. CDR1 and CDR2 from the germline V gene are KGHDR and SFDVKD. V was cut by 4 bases and J by 2 bases, with 8 bases left in between. The CDR3 bases are TGTGCCACCAGTGAAGACACGCGCAATCAGCCCCAGCATTTT. Its translation: CATSEDTRNQPQHF.

The chain is built from TRBV27 and TRBJ2-2; TRBD2 matches 16 bases. This CDR3 contains 19 residues. V dropped 9 bases and J dropped 5; count of bases not matched to a gene: 15. Germline V gene data show CDR1 as MNHEY and CDR2 as SMNVEV (reference sequence). The CDR3 here is CASSMGTSGRALGTGELFF. CDR3 sequence (DNA): TGTGCCAGTAGTATGGGGACTAGCGGGAGGGCCCTCGGTACCGGGGAGCTGTTTTTT.

The chain carries TRBV12-5 and TRBJ2-7; D is ambiguous. Trimming removed 6 bases at V and 3 bases at J, with 12 bases between. This CDR3 comprises 13 residues. Germline V CDR1 and CDR2: LGHNT, FRNRAP. The CDR3 DNA reads TGTGCTAGTGGGTGGAACAGTATCTACGAGCAGTACTTC. Translation gives CASGWNSIYEQYF. The entire variable domain, with the rest obtained from reference TRBV12-5 and TRBJ2-7, is as follows: DARVTQTPRHKVTEMGQEVTMRCQPILGHNTVFWYRQTMMQGLELLAYFRNRAPLDDSGMPKDRFSAEMPDATLATLKIQPSEPRDSAVYFCASGWNSIYEQYFGPGTRLTVT.

The chain has TRBV11-3 and TRBJ1-2; 8 bases match TRBD1. The germline V gene encodes CDR1 SGHNT and CDR2 YENEEA. J lost 0 bases, V lost 5 bases, and 11 bases had no gene match. This CDR3 has 17 amino acids. The CDR3 coding sequence is TGTGCCAGCAGCCTTGGACAGGGTCTCGTAGCTAACTATGGCTACACCTTC. The encoded protein is CASSLGQGLVANYGYTF.

This clone was picked up one time. V and J are TRBV12-5 and TRBJ1-1; 10 bases are a match to TRBD1. With 6 bases clipped from V and 6 bases from J, the junction kept 7 bases outside the gene matches. CDR1 and CDR2 from the germline V gene are LGHNT and FRNRAP. The CDR3 extends over 14 amino acids. Written as DNA, the CDR3 is TGTGCTAGTGGCTACACGACAGGGGGCGCTGAAGCTTTCTTT. The encoded protein is CASGYTTGGAEAFF.

This chain joins TRBV3-1 (or the pseudogene TRBV3-2) and TRBJ1-5, with D unclear. Trimming pared 2 bases from V and 2 bases from J, leaving 13 bases between. CDR1 is LGHDT and CDR2 is YNNKEL in the germline V gene (reference sequence). CDR3 length: 16 residues. CDR3 coding DNA: TGTGCCAGCAGCCAAATGACCGGCGGAGGCAATCAGCCCCAGCATTTT. It encodes CASSQMTGGGNQPQHF.

The chain has TRBV19 and TRBJ2-5, with 16 bases fitting TRBD2. V lost 5 bases, J lost 5 bases, and 5 bases stayed unmatched. This CDR3 is built from 16 residues. Germline V gene data show CDR1 as LNHDA and CDR2 as SQIVND (reference sequence). CDR3 nucleotide sequence: TGTGCCAGTAGTGTCGGGACTAGCGGGAGGGGGGAGACCCAGTACTTC. Translated: CASSVGTSGRGETQYF.